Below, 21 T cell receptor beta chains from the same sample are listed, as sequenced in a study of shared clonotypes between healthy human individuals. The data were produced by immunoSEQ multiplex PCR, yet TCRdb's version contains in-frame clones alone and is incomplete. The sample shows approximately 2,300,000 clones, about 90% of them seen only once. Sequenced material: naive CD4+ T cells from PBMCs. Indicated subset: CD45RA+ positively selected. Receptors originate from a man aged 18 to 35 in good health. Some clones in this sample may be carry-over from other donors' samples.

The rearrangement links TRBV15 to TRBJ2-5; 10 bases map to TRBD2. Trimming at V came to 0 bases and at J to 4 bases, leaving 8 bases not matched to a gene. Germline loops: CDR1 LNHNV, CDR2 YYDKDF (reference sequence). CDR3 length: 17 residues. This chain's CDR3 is CATSRDPIAGGRETQYF. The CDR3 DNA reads TGTGCCACCAGCAGAGACCCCATAGCGGGAGGACGAGAGACCCAGTACTTC.

The CDR3 protein is CASRQGWRGTYGYTF. The CDR3 DNA follows: TGTGCCAGCCGACAGGGATGGAGAGGGACCTATGGCTACACCTTC. The rearrangement joins TRBV19 to TRBJ1-2; TRBD1 matches at 7 bases. V lost 9 bases, J lost 4 bases, and 14 bases stayed unmatched. The germline gives CDR1 LNHDA, CDR2 SQIVND (reference sequence). The CDR3 spans 15 residues.

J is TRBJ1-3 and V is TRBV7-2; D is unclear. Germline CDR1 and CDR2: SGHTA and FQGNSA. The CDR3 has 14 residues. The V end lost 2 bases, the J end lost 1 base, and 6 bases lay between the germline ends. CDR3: CASSLSRSGNTIYF. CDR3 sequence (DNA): TGTGCCAGCAGCTTATCCCGGTCTGGAAACACCATATATTTT. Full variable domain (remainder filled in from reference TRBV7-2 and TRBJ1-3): GAGVSQSPSNKVTEKGKDVELRCDPISGHTALYWYRQSLGQGLEFLIYFQGNSAPDKSGLPSDRFSAERTGGSVSTLTIQRTQQEDSAVYLCASSLSRSGNTIYFGEGSWLTVV.

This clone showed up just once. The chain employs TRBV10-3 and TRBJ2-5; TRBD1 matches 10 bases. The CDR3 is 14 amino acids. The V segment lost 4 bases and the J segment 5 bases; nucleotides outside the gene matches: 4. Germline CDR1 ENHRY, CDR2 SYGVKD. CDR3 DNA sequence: TGTGCCATCAGTGGACAGGGGGCATGGGAGACCCAGTACTTC. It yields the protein CAISGQGAWETQYF.

The CDR3 DNA reads as TGTGCCAGTAGTATACGCTGGGCAGGGGGGAACACTGAAGCTTTCTTT. Protein sequence: CASSIRWAGGNTEAFF. The chain couples TRBV19 to TRBJ1-1; 7 bases align to TRBD1. V dropped 2 bases and J dropped 1; count of bases not matched to a gene: 7. Germline values: CDR1 LNHDA, CDR2 SQIVND (reference sequence). The CDR3 sequence is 16 residues long.

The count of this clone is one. CDR3 nucleotide sequence: TGTGCCAGCAGTTACGCGGGGCCCCAGCATTTT. Residues: CASSYAGPQHF. V and J are TRBV6-6 and TRBJ1-5; the D is unclear. The V gene lost 2 bases and the J gene lost 9 bases, with 5 bases spanning the gap. The CDR3 length is 11 residues. The germline gives CDR1 MNHNY, CDR2 SVGAGI (reference sequence).

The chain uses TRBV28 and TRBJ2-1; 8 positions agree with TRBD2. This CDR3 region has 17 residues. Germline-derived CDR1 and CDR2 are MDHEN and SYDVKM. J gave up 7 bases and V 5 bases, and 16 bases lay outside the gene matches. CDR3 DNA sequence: TGTGCCAGCAGTCCCCCCCGGGGAGCGGGAGTCGGGAATGAGCAGTTCTTC. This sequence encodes CASSPPRGAGVGNEQFF.

CDR3 in DNA: TGTGCCAGCAGCTTAGACGGGGGCTTGCGTGGCTACACCTTC. Its translation is CASSLDGGLRGYTF. This chain connects TRBV7-3 to TRBJ1-2; tentatively, D is TRBD1 (6 bases). The CDR3 sequence is 14 residues long. V was shortened by 2 bases and J by 7 bases, with 14 bases between the two germline ends. The V gene's germline CDR1 is SGHTA and CDR2 FQGTGA. Based on the CDR3 plus reference TRBV7-3 and TRBJ1-2, the full variable domain is GAGVSQTPSNKVTEKGKYVELRCDPISGHTALYWYRQSLGQGPEFLIYFQGTGAADDSGLPNDRFFAVRPEGSVSTLKIQRTERGDSAVYLCASSLDGGLRGYTFGSGTRLTVV.

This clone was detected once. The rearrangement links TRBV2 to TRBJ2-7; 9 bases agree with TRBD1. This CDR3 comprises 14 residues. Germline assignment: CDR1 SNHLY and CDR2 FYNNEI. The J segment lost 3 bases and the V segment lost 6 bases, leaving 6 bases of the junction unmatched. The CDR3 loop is CASSPNRGLYEQYF. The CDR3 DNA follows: TGTGCCAGCAGCCCAAACAGGGGGCTCTACGAGCAGTACTTC. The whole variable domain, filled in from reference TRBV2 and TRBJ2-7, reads EPEVTQTPSHQVTQMGQEVILRCVPISNHLYFYWYRQILGQKVEFLVSFYNNEISEKSEIFDDQFSVERPDGSNFTLKIRSTKLEDSAMYFCASSPNRGLYEQYFGPGTRLTVT.

The CDR3 loop is CASSLLDGETQYF. The CDR3 coding sequence is TGTGCCAGCAGCTTGTTGGATGGGGAGACCCAGTACTTC. The chain combines TRBV5-4 with TRBJ2-5; D gene ambiguous. Germline V gene sequence: CDR1 SGHNT, CDR2 YYREEE (reference sequence). The V end was cut by 1 base, the J end by 5 bases, with 9 bases between. This CDR3 contains 13 residues.

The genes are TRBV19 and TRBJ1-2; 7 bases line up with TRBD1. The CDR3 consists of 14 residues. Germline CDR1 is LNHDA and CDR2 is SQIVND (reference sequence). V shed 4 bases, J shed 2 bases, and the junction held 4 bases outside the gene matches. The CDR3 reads CASSREGQNYGYTF. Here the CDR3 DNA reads TGTGCCAGTAGTAGAGAGGGACAGAACTATGGCTACACCTTC.

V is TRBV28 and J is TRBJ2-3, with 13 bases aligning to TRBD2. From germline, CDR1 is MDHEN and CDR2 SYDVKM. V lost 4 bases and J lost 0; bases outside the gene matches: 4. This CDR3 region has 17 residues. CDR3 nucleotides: TGTGCCAGCAGTTCCAGGGGACTAGCGGGAAGCACAGATACGCAGTATTTT. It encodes CASSSRGLAGSTDTQYF.

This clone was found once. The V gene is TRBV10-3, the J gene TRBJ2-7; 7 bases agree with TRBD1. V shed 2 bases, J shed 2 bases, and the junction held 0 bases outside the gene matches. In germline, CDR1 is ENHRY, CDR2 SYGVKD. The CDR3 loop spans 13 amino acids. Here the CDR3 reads CAISEQGAYEQYF. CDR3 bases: TGTGCCATCAGTGAGCAGGGGGCCTACGAGCAGTACTTC.

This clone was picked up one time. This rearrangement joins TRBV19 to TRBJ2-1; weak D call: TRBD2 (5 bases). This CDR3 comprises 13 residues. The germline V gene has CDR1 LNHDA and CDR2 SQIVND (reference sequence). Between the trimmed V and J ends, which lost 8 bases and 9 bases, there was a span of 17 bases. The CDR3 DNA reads TGTGCCAGTCGTAACCTACTAGTTTCTGAGCAGTTCTTC. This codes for CASRNLLVSEQFF.

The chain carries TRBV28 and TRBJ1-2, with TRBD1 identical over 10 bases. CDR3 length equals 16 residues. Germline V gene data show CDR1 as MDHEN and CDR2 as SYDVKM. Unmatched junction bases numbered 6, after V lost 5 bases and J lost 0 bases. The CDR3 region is CASSPTGGFSNYGYTF. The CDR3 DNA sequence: TGTGCCAGCAGTCCGACAGGGGGCTTTTCTAACTATGGCTACACCTTC.

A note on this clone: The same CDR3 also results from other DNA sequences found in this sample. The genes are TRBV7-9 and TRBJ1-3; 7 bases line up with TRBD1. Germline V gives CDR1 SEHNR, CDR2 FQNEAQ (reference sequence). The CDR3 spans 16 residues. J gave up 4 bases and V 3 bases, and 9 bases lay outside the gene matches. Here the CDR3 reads CASSLAGTVSGNTIYF. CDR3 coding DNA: TGTGCCAGCAGCTTGGCCGGGACAGTATCCGGAAACACCATATATTTT.

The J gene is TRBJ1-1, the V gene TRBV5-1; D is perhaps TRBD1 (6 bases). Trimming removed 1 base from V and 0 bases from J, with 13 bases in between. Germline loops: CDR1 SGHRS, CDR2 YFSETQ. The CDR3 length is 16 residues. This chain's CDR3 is CASSLMGGPMNTEAFF. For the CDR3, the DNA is TGCGCCAGCAGCTTGATGGGGGGCCCGATGAACACTGAAGCTTTCTTT. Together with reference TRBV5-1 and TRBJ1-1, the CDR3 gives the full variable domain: KAGVTQTPRYLIKTRGQQVTLSCSPISGHRSVSWYQQTPGQGLQFLFEYFSETQRNKGNFPGRFSGRQFSNSRSEMNVSTLELGDSALYLCASSLMGGPMNTEAFFGQGTRLTVV.

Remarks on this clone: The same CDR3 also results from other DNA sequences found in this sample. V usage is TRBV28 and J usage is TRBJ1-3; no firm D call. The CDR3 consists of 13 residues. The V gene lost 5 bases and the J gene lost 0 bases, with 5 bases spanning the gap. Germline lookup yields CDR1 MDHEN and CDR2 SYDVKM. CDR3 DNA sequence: TGTGCCAGCAGTGGCCCCTCTGGAAACACCATATATTTT. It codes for CASSGPSGNTIYF.

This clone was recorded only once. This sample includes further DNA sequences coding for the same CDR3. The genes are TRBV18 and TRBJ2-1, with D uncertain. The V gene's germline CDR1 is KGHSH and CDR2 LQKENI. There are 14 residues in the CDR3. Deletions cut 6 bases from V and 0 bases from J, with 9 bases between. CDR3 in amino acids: CASSESSSYNEQFF. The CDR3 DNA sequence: TGTGCCAGCTCTGAAAGTAGCTCCTACAATGAGCAGTTCTTC.

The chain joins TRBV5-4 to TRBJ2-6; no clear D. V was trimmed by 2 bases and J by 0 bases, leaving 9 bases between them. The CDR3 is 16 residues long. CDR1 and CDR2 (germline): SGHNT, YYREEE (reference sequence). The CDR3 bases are TGTGCCAGCAGCTTCGGCGGAAACTCTGGGGCCAACGTCCTGACTTTC. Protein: CASSFGGNSGANVLTF.

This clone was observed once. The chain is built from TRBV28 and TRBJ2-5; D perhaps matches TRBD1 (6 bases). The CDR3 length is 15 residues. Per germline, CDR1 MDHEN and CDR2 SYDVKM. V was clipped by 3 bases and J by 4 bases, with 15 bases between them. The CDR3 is CASSLVGQGRETQYF. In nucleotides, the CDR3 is TGTGCCAGCAGTTTGGTCGGGCAGGGGAGAGAGACCCAGTACTTC.